The 21 T cell receptor beta chains below come from one sample, sequenced in a study of blood T cell repertoires in COVID-19 (TCRdb year 2020). The library was made by the immunoSEQ multiplex PCR assay. TCRdb mirrors the immuneACCESS table, restricted to in-frame sequences. Some clones are absent from its copies; in checked studies, under half trace to an unresolved V gene, and the reason for the others is unknown. This sample has under 300,000 clones in its table, and 80% to 90% of those were observed once. The top ten constitute 1.9% of the sample. The material sequenced was PBMCs or T cells enriched from blood (not recorded which). These receptors all stem from a woman aged 45 to 65 who had recovered from COVID-19.

The genes are TRBV2 and TRBJ2-5, with 8 positions matching TRBD2. The CDR3 has 14 residues. CDR1 is SNHLY, CDR2 FYNNEI, per germline. The ends lost 8 bases at V and 5 bases at J; junction bases unmatched: 10. The CDR3 loop reads CASAPGRAGETQYF. CDR3 sequence (DNA): TGTGCCAGCGCCCCCGGGAGGGCCGGGGAGACCCAGTACTTC.

As concerns this clone: Within the sample, other DNA sequences also encode this same CDR3. V and J are TRBV6-5 and TRBJ1-2, with 8 bases matching TRBD1. With 0 bases clipped from V and 8 bases from J, the junction kept 8 bases outside the gene matches. This CDR3 region has 15 residues. Germline CDR1 and CDR2: MNHEY and SVGAGI. CDR3 sequence: CASSYSIGQGGGYTF. The CDR3 nucleotides read TGTGCCAGCAGTTACTCGATCGGACAGGGCGGAGGCTACACCTTC.

The chain couples TRBV7-2 to TRBJ2-5, with D maybe TRBD2 (5 bases). From germline, CDR1 is SGHTA and CDR2 FQGNSA. Between the trimmed V and J ends, which lost 4 bases and 2 bases, there was a span of 11 bases. This CDR3 has 14 amino acids. CDR3: CASSSGGYQETQYF. CDR3 sequence (DNA): TGTGCCAGCAGCTCAGGAGGCTATCAAGAGACCCAGTACTTC.

The chain couples TRBV28 to TRBJ1-1; tentative D call: TRBD1 (5 bases). Germline CDR1 and CDR2: MDHEN and SYDVKM. The CDR3 contains 15 residues. Trimming took off 3 bases at V and 4 bases at J, with 15 bases between the two ends. The CDR3 DNA is TGTGCCAGCAGTTTTACCTCCGGTCAGGGCACTGAAGCTTTCTTT. It translates to CASSFTSGQGTEAFF. The variable domain in full, with the rest retrieved from reference TRBV28 and TRBJ1-1, is DVKVTQSSRYLVKRTGEKVFLECVQDMDHENMFWYRQDPGLGLRLIYFSYDVKMKEKGDIPEGYSVSREKKERFSLILESASTNQTSMYLCASSFTSGQGTEAFFGQGTRLTVV.

V is TRBV4-2 and J is TRBJ1-4; D is possibly TRBD1 (6 bases). The germline V gene has CDR1 LGHNA and CDR2 YNFKEQ. CDR3 length: 15 amino acids. The CDR3 region is CVTPDQRTVGEKLFF. The CDR3 nucleotides are TGTGTGACGCCCGACCAGAGGACAGTCGGTGAAAAACTGTTTTTT.

The gene calls are TRBV5-1 and TRBJ2-3; D may be TRBD1 (6 bases). The V gene's germline CDR1 is SGHRS and CDR2 YFSETQ. This CDR3 is built from 13 residues. V was cut by 2 bases and J by 3 bases, with 7 bases left in between. CDR3 DNA sequence: TGCGCCAGCAGCTTCCAGGGGACAGATACGCAGTATTTT. This encodes CASSFQGTDTQYF. Combining the CDR3 with reference TRBV5-1 and TRBJ2-3 gives the whole variable domain KAGVTQTPRYLIKTRGQQVTLSCSPISGHRSVSWYQQTPGQGLQFLFEYFSETQRNKGNFPGRFSGRQFSNSRSEMNVSTLELGDSALYLCASSFQGTDTQYFGPGTRLTVL.

The chain carries TRBV19 and TRBJ2-2, with a tentative D call TRBD2 (5 bases). There are 14 residues in the CDR3. Germline CDR1 reads LNHDA; CDR2 reads SQIVND (reference sequence). The germline V and J ends were trimmed by 7 bases and 6 bases, with 15 bases remaining between them. DNA of the CDR3: TGTGCCAGTAACCTCAGAAGCGGCCCCGGGGAGCTGTTTTTT. This sequence encodes CASNLRSGPGELFF.

The chain employs TRBV5-4 and TRBJ2-2, with a weak D call TRBD2 (5 bases). CDR3 size: 16 residues. Trimming pared 1 base from V and 4 bases from J, leaving 14 bases between. The V gene's germline CDR1 is SGHNT and CDR2 YYREEE (reference sequence). The CDR3 protein is CASSLPSGRGTGELFF. In DNA form, the CDR3 reads TGTGCCAGCAGCTTGCCCAGCGGTCGCGGCACCGGGGAGCTGTTTTTT.

This clone was recorded once. The chain has TRBV14 and TRBJ1-2, with TRBD1 identical over 8 bases. V lost 4 bases, J lost 5 bases, and 9 bases stayed unmatched. The CDR3 extends over 15 amino acids. Germline V gene sequence: CDR1 SGHDN, CDR2 FVKESK. CDR3 loop: CASSLTGQGTYGYTF. In DNA, the CDR3 is TGTGCCAGCAGCCTGACCGGACAGGGAACGTATGGCTACACCTTC.

The chain recombines TRBV3-1 (or the pseudogene TRBV3-2) with TRBJ2-1; tentative D call: TRBD2 (6 bases). Trimming stripped 0 bases from V and 4 bases from J, with 13 bases between. This CDR3 is built from 16 residues. Looked up from germline, CDR1 is LGHDT and CDR2 is YNNKEL (reference sequence). The CDR3 sequence: CASSQDTGVVYNEQFF. The CDR3, as DNA: TGTGCCAGCAGCCAAGACACGGGAGTCGTATACAATGAGCAGTTCTTC.

The gene calls are TRBV7-2 and TRBJ1-2; 8 bases are a match to TRBD1. Losses at the gene ends were 0 bases for V and 1 base for J; bases not matched to a gene: 1. Germline assignment: CDR1 SGHTA and CDR2 FQGNSA. The CDR3 is made up of 15 amino acids. The CDR3: CASSLAGTGNYGYTF. The CDR3 DNA sequence: TGTGCCAGCAGCTTAGCTGGGACAGGTAACTATGGCTACACCTTC.

The chain carries TRBV11-3 and TRBJ2-3; D perhaps matches TRBD1 (6 bases). The CDR3 covers 14 residues. Germline V gene data show CDR1 as SGHNT and CDR2 as YENEEA. V was cut by 4 bases and J by 4 bases, with 12 bases left in between. CDR3 bases: TGTGCCAGCAGCTCCACCGGACAGCCAGATACGCAGTATTTT. This sequence encodes CASSSTGQPDTQYF.

The V gene is TRBV9, the J gene TRBJ2-1, with 8 nucleotides matching TRBD2. Looked up from germline, CDR1 is SGDLS and CDR2 is YYNGEE. Trimming cost V 3 bases and J 6 bases; bases outside gene matches: 11. The length of the CDR3 is 16 residues. The CDR3 coding sequence is TGTGCCAGCAGCGGGCGACTTGCGGGAGGCTTCAATGAGCAGTTCTTC. It specifies CASSGRLAGGFNEQFF.

A note on this clone: A junction end diverges from the germline sequence, so it may reflect a read error. This sequence joins TRBV5-5 and TRBJ2-7; 13 bases are a match to TRBD2. CDR3 length: 13 amino acids. The germline V gene encodes CDR1 SGHKS and CDR2 YYEKEE (reference sequence). The CDR3 spells CASSLESTSGRLF. For the CDR3, the DNA is TGTGCCAGCAGCTTAGAATCGACTAGCGGGAGGCTCTTC.

This chain connects TRBV21-1 to TRBJ2-1; TRBD1, as called in the table, went unchecked against the DNA. TRBV21-1 is described as a pseudogene. The CDR3 is 15 amino acids. Written as DNA, the CDR3 is TGTGCCAGCAGCAGCAGGGTAAGCTCCTACAATGAGCAGTTCTTC. Translation gives CASSSRVSSYNEQFF.

This clone was seen more than once but under ten times. The chain joins TRBV19 to TRBJ1-6, with D uncertain. Germline-derived CDR1 and CDR2 are LNHDA and SQIVND (reference sequence). V shed 6 bases and J shed 5 bases, with 8 bases lying between them. This CDR3 is built from 13 residues. Written as DNA, the CDR3 is TGTGCCAGTAGGACAAACCATAATTCACCCCTCCACTTT. Translating it yields CASRTNHNSPLHF.

The gene calls are TRBV28 and TRBJ2-3, with 7 positions matching TRBD2. The germline V gene has CDR1 MDHEN and CDR2 SYDVKM. V dropped 2 bases and J dropped 1; count of bases not matched to a gene: 3. This CDR3 has 15 amino acids. As DNA, the CDR3 is TGTGCCAGCAGTTTAACTAGCGAGGGCACAGATACGCAGTATTTT. The encoded protein is CASSLTSEGTDTQYF.

The gene calls are TRBV15 and TRBJ1-4; weak D call: TRBD1 (6 bases). The V gene's germline CDR1 is LNHNV and CDR2 YYDKDF (reference sequence). The V and J ends lost 3 bases and 7 bases respectively, with 12 bases between them. CDR3 length equals 14 residues. DNA of the CDR3: TGTGCCACCAGCAGGGAAACAGGGAGTGAAAAACTGTTTTTT. It translates to CATSRETGSEKLFF.

This clone was seen just once. The rearrangement uses TRBV6-6 and TRBJ2-7; 7 bases align to TRBD1. V was pared by 2 bases and J by 6 bases, with 4 bases of the junction left unmatched. The germline gives CDR1 MNHNY, CDR2 SVGAGI (reference sequence). The length of the CDR3 is 13 residues. Here the CDR3 DNA reads TGTGCCAGCAGTTACCTAAGGGACAGCGAGCAGTACTTC. Residues: CASSYLRDSEQYF.

The rearrangement joins TRBV5-1 to TRBJ2-5, with 13 bases fitting TRBD2. The CDR3 has 16 residues. CDR1 and CDR2 from the germline V gene are SGHRS and YFSETQ. The V and J ends lost 4 bases and 4 bases, in that order; junction bases with no gene match: 7. The DNA of the CDR3 is TGCGCCAGCAGCATTGGCCGACTAGCGGGAGGAGAGACCCAGTACTTC. Protein product: CASSIGRLAGGETQYF.

As concerns this clone: Other DNA variants within this sample encode the same CDR3. The chain combines TRBV5-1 with TRBJ1-1; D possibly corresponds to TRBD1 (5 bases). Trimming shortened V by 0 bases and J by 1 base, and 10 bases separated the two germline ends. CDR1 is SGHRS, CDR2 YFSETQ, per germline. This CDR3 spans 15 amino acids. The CDR3 is CASSLGLDRNTEAFF. The CDR3 DNA reads TGCGCCAGCAGCTTGGGGTTAGACAGGAACACTGAAGCTTTCTTT. Full variable domain (rest looked up from reference TRBV5-1 and TRBJ1-1): KAGVTQTPRYLIKTRGQQVTLSCSPISGHRSVSWYQQTPGQGLQFLFEYFSETQRNKGNFPGRFSGRQFSNSRSEMNVSTLELGDSALYLCASSLGLDRNTEAFFGQGTRLTVV.